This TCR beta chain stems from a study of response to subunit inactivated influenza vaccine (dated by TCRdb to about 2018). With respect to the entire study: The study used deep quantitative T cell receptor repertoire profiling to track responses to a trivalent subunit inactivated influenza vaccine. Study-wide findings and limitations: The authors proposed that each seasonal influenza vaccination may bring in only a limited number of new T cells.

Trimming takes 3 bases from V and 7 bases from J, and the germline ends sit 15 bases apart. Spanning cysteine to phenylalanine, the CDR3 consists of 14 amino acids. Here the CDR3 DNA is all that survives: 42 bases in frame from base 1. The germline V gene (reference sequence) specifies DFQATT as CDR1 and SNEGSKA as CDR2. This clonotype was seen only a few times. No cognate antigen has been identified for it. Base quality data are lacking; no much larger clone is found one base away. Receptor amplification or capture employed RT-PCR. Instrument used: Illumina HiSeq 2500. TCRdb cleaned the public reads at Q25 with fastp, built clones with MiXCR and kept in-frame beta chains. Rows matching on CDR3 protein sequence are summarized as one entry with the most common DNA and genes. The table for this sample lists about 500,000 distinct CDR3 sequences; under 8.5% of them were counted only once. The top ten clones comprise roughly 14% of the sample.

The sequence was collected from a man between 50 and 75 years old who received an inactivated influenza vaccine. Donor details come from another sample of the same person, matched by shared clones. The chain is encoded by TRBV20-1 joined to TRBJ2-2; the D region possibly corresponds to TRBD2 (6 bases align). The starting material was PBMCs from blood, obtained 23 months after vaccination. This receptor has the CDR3 CSARRPLAIGELFF. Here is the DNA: TGCAGTGCTAGGCGCCCTCTAGCGATCGGGGAGCTGTTTTTT.